Listed here are 25 T cell receptor beta chains from one sample, sequenced in a study of cytomegalovirus exposure and HLA in healthy donors. The PCR was carried out with 60 Vbeta primers and 13 Jbeta primers. This table comes from immunoSEQ multiplex PCR, and its TCRdb copy is limited to in-frame clones, with some not included. The sample includes 190,000 or so clones, roughly 83% of them seen just once. The specimen sequenced was PBMCs. The receptors shown here come from a male donor in good health and CMV-seropositive.

V gene TRBV5-4 combines with J gene TRBJ1-4; no definite D call. This CDR3 is 17 amino acids long. CDR1 SGHNT and CDR2 YYREEE come from the germline V gene (reference sequence). V shed 0 bases and J shed 8 bases, with 20 bases lying between them. CDR3 protein: CASSLAVASGGGEKLFF. CDR3 coding DNA: TGTGCCAGCAGCTTGGCGGTAGCGTCAGGCGGCGGGGAAAAACTGTTTTTT.

The chain has TRBV28 and TRBJ2-2, with D possibly being TRBD2 (5 bases). V was cut by 10 bases and J by 6 bases, with 24 bases left in between. Germline CDR1 and CDR2: MDHEN and SYDVKM. The length of the CDR3 is 16 residues. CDR3 sequence (DNA): TGTGCCACCGAGCCGAGCAGACCAAGGAGGTCCGGGGAGCTGTTTTTT. Encoded protein: CATEPSRPRRSGELFF.

The chain recombines TRBV5-8 with TRBJ1-2, with 9 nucleotides matching TRBD1. The CDR3 runs 17 residues. V lost 3 bases to trimming and J lost 2 bases; unmatched junction nucleotides: 11. The germline gives CDR1 SGHTS, CDR2 YDEGEE. CDR3 DNA sequence: TGTGCCAGCAGCTCCCGAATAACAGGGGGCAAGAACTATGGCTACACCTTC. Its protein product is CASSSRITGGKNYGYTF.

This clone was observed a few times. The V call is TRBV7-2, the J call TRBJ2-5; TRBD2 aligns across 9 bases. Germline V lookup: CDR1 SGHTA, CDR2 FQGNSA. The ends lost 0 bases at V and 5 bases at J; junction bases unmatched: 10. The CDR3 extends over 17 amino acids. The CDR3 loop is CASSLAKSGGFWETQYF. DNA of the CDR3: TGTGCCAGCAGCTTAGCGAAGAGCGGGGGGTTCTGGGAGACCCAGTACTTC.

This clone appeared once. DNA for the CDR3: TGTGCCAGCAGCTTAGCACGGAGCACAGATACGCAGTATTTT. As protein: CASSLARSTDTQYF. J is TRBJ2-3 and V is TRBV7-2; D gene ambiguous. V was shortened by 0 bases and J by 0 bases, with 4 bases between the two germline ends. The germline V gene has CDR1 SGHTA and CDR2 FQGNSA. The CDR3 consists of 14 residues. Together with reference TRBV7-2 and TRBJ2-3, the CDR3 gives the full variable domain: GAGVSQSPSNKVTEKGKDVELRCDPISGHTALYWYRQSLGQGLEFLIYFQGNSAPDKSGLPSDRFSAERTGGSVSTLTIQRTQQEDSAVYLCASSLARSTDTQYFGPGTRLTVL.

This clone came up a few times. The chain carries TRBV5-5 and TRBJ1-1; no reliable D call. CDR1 is SGHKS, CDR2 YYEKEE, per germline (reference sequence). There are 15 residues in the CDR3. V lost 5 bases and J lost 1, with 15 bases in between. The CDR3 DNA sequence: TGTGCCAGCAGGAAAGCGGGGTTGGGGAACACTGAAGCTTTCTTT. Translating gives CASRKAGLGNTEAFF.

CDR3 DNA: TGTGCCAGCGTACCGACAGGGGTCCGTCAACAGCCCCAGCATTTT. It encodes CASVPTGVRQQPQHF. The V gene is TRBV28, the J gene TRBJ1-5; 8 positions agree with TRBD1. The CDR3 has 15 amino acids. Looked up from germline, CDR1 is MDHEN and CDR2 is SYDVKM. V shed 8 bases and J 7 bases; nucleotides not matched to a gene: 13.

This clone has just one count. The chain uses TRBV7-3 and TRBJ2-5; 7 positions match TRBD2. V shed 2 bases, J shed 4 bases, and the junction held 7 bases outside the gene matches. The CDR3 consists of 15 residues. Germline V gene sequence: CDR1 SGHTA, CDR2 FQGTGA. Written as DNA, the CDR3 is TGTGCCAGCAGCTTAGTTGGGAGGGCCGTAGAGACCCAGTACTTC. Its translation: CASSLVGRAVETQYF.

This rearrangement joins TRBV5-6 to TRBJ1-1; the D gene is possibly TRBD1 (5 bases). The V gene lost 0 bases and the J gene lost 0 bases, with 9 bases spanning the gap. The CDR3 has 15 amino acids. Germline loops: CDR1 SGHDT, CDR2 YYEEEE. The CDR3 coding sequence is TGTGCCAGCAGCTTGGGACAGCTAGTGAACACTGAAGCTTTCTTT. Translating it yields CASSLGQLVNTEAFF.

The chain uses TRBV2 and TRBJ1-6; 7 bases are shared with TRBD1. The CDR3 covers 14 residues. Germline lookup yields CDR1 SNHLY and CDR2 FYNNEI. The junction had 9 bases not matched to a gene; V was cut back by 7 bases and J by 9 bases. DNA for the CDR3: TGTGCCAGCACCGCCCCGACAGGGATTTCACCCCTCCACTTT. As protein: CASTAPTGISPLHF.

The chain combines TRBV19 with TRBJ2-1; the D gene is possibly TRBD2 (5 bases). Trimming took 8 bases from V and 3 from J, leaving 11 bases between them. This CDR3 region has 13 residues. CDR1 LNHDA and CDR2 SQIVND come from the germline V gene (reference sequence). The CDR3 loop reads CASLGEYYNEQFF. CDR3 DNA sequence: TGTGCCAGTTTGGGAGAGTACTACAATGAGCAGTTCTTC.

J is TRBJ1-5 and V is TRBV19; TRBD1 matches 8 bases. The ends lost 6 bases at V and 2 bases at J; junction bases unmatched: 6. Germline values: CDR1 LNHDA, CDR2 SQIVND (reference sequence). The CDR3 runs 15 residues. CDR3 loop: CASRIRGLGNQPQHF. In DNA, the CDR3 is TGTGCCAGTAGAATCAGGGGGCTGGGCAATCAGCCCCAGCATTTT.

The rearrangement links TRBV6-5 to TRBJ2-5, with 11 bases matching TRBD2. The DNA matches TRBJ2-7 better at its end, which makes the J call doubtful. Germline CDR1 reads MNHEY; CDR2 reads SVGAGI. The CDR3 runs to 16 residues. The CDR3, as DNA: TGTGCCAGCAGTTATTCTCTAGCGGGGGGCTCCTACGAGCAGTACTTC. Its protein product is CASSYSLAGGSYEQYF.

The table lists this clone with a few counts. The sample holds other DNA sequences that translate to the same CDR3. The genes are TRBV5-1 and TRBJ1-1, with 7 nucleotides matching TRBD1. Germline CDR1 SGHRS, CDR2 YFSETQ. The CDR3 consists of 15 residues. V was pared by 0 bases and J by 1 base, with 3 bases of the junction left unmatched. The CDR3 sequence: CASSLGQGENTEAFF. The CDR3 DNA is TGCGCCAGCAGCTTGGGACAGGGAGAGAACACTGAAGCTTTCTTT.

The gene calls are TRBV11-3 and TRBJ2-5; 8 bases fit TRBD1. The J call may not be correct, given that the DNA end is closer to TRBJ2-7. Germline lookup yields CDR1 SGHNT and CDR2 YENEEA. The CDR3 is 14 residues long. The CDR3 region is CASSSGQGLYEQYF. The CDR3, as DNA: TGTGCCAGCAGCTCCGGACAGGGACTCTACGAGCAGTACTTC.

V usage is TRBV7-9 and J usage is TRBJ1-1, with TRBD1 identical over 7 bases. This CDR3 spans 14 amino acids. Germline V gives CDR1 SEHNR, CDR2 FQNEAQ (reference sequence). The V gene end was trimmed by 5 bases and the J gene end by 1 base; junction bases not matched to a gene: 4. The CDR3 nucleotides read TGTGCCAGCAGCCGGGGACAGACGAACACTGAAGCTTTCTTT. It yields the protein CASSRGQTNTEAFF.

The chain joins TRBV6-5 to TRBJ2-7; 9 bases are a match to TRBD2. CDR1 MNHEY and CDR2 SVGAGI come from the germline V gene. J lost 2 bases, V lost 2 bases, and 4 bases had no gene match. The CDR3 has 15 amino acids. The CDR3, as DNA: TGTGCCAGCAGTTACCGTTCTAGCGGGACCTACGAGCAGTACTTC. Translated: CASSYRSSGTYEQYF.

DNA for the CDR3: TGTGCCTGGAGTGTACGGGACAGGGGGGGGTACACCTTC. This encodes CAWSVRDRGGYTF. The chain uses TRBV30 and TRBJ1-2; 11 bases align to TRBD1. The junction had 5 bases not matched to a gene; V was cut back by 0 bases and J by 11 bases. This CDR3 is 13 amino acids long. Germline V gene sequence: CDR1 GTSNPN, CDR2 SVGIG (reference sequence).

This chain uses TRBV6-6 with TRBJ2-7; TRBD2 matches 10 bases. In germline, CDR1 is MNHNY, CDR2 SVGAGI (reference sequence). This CDR3 has 14 amino acids. V shed 7 bases and J 3 bases; nucleotides not matched to a gene: 6. CDR3 coding DNA: TGTGCCAGCACGGTGGCTAGCGGGAGCTACGAGCAGTACTTC. Amino acids: CASTVASGSYEQYF.

The CDR3 protein is CASMSRGPTLRTEAFF. The CDR3 DNA reads as TGTGCCAGCATGTCCAGGGGGCCTACCTTAAGAACTGAAGCTTTCTTT. J is TRBJ1-1 and V is TRBV27; TRBD1 matches 8 bases. Germline values: CDR1 MNHEY, CDR2 SMNVEV (reference sequence). With 7 bases clipped from V and 5 bases from J, the junction kept 15 bases outside the gene matches. The CDR3 covers 16 residues.

The V and J genes are TRBV7-2 and TRBJ1-2; D perhaps matches TRBD1 (6 bases). CDR1 and CDR2 from the germline V gene are SGHTA and FQGNSA. The germline V and J ends were trimmed by 5 bases and 3 bases, with 10 bases remaining between them. The CDR3 totals 13 residues. CDR3 coding DNA: TGTGCCAGCAGCAGCCGGACAGACTATGGCTACACCTTC. Encoded protein: CASSSRTDYGYTF.

The chain uses TRBV6-4 and TRBJ1-2; 10 bases map to TRBD1. The junction had 6 bases not matched to a gene; V was cut back by 0 bases and J by 8 bases. CDR3 length: 15 residues. The V gene's germline CDR1 is MRHNA and CDR2 SNTAGT. The CDR3 DNA follows: TGTGCCAGCAGTGACTCGTACCGGACAGGGGGGGGCTACACCTTC. It codes for CASSDSYRTGGGYTF.

This clone was seen a handful of times. The rearrangement links TRBV11-2 to TRBJ1-1; possible D gene TRBD1, 5 bases. Deletions cut 4 bases from V and 1 base from J, with 10 bases between. Germline values: CDR1 SGHAT, CDR2 FQNNGV. The CDR3 totals 14 residues. CDR3 loop: CASSSTGENTEAFF. CDR3 DNA sequence: TGTGCCAGCAGCTCTACAGGTGAGAACACTGAAGCTTTCTTT.

This clone was seen more than once but under ten times. The J gene is TRBJ2-7, the V gene TRBV4-2; a weak D match, TRBD2 (6 bases). Germline CDR1 LGHNA, CDR2 YNFKEQ. The CDR3 consists of 13 residues. With 5 bases removed from V and 2 bases from J, the gap between germline ends came to 10 bases. The CDR3 reads CASSSGQTYEQYF. Here the CDR3 DNA reads TGTGCCAGCAGCAGCGGGCAGACCTACGAGCAGTACTTC.

The V and J genes are TRBV13 and TRBJ1-4, with a possible D match to TRBD1 (5 bases). Germline V gene data show CDR1 as PRHDT and CDR2 as FYEKMQ (reference sequence). The CDR3 length is 12 residues. V was cut by 8 bases and J by 10 bases, with 14 bases left in between. The CDR3 sequence is CASRGSGGKLFF. The CDR3 DNA follows: TGTGCCAGCCGCGGATCCGGGGGAAAACTGTTTTTT.